The 27 T cell receptor beta chains below come from one sample, sequenced in a study of identical twins. MiXCR, applied by TCRdb to the 5' RACE reads, yields one record per CDR3 protein. This sample has some 1,700,000 distinct CDR3 sequences, with less than 40% found just once. The sequenced sample consisted of cord blood. All receptors derive from a newborn girl in good health.

V and J are TRBV20-1 and TRBJ2-3; TRBD2 aligns across 12 bases. V was clipped by 3 bases and J by 7 bases; unmatched bases: 14. CDR1 is DFQATT and CDR2 is SNEGSKA in the germline V gene (reference sequence). This CDR3 is 17 amino acids long. For the CDR3, the DNA is TGCAGTGCTAGTGGCTTCCGGAGGACTAGCGGGGTACATACGCAGTATTTT. Translation gives CSASGFRRTSGVHTQYF.

The J gene is TRBJ2-1, the V gene TRBV18; D unresolved. V lost 1 base and J 0 bases, leaving 4 bases between the germline ends. The CDR3 consists of 14 residues. Germline V CDR1 and CDR2: KGHSH, LQKENI. CDR3 region: CASSPRNSYNEQFF. CDR3 coding DNA: TGTGCCAGCTCACCACGGAACTCCTACAATGAGCAGTTCTTC.

This clonotype was found a few times. V usage is TRBV5-6 and J usage is TRBJ1-6; 9 nucleotides line up with TRBD1. The germline V gene encodes CDR1 SGHDT and CDR2 YYEEEE. V shed 4 bases and J 3 bases; nucleotides not matched to a gene: 11. The CDR3 spans 18 residues. The CDR3 DNA reads as TGTGCCAGCAGCACGCCCCGGGACAGGGTCGGCTATAATTCACCCCTCCACTTT. It encodes CASSTPRDRVGYNSPLHF.

The chain is built from TRBV5-1 and TRBJ2-3, with TRBD2 matching over 12 bases. V gave up 0 bases and J gave up 1 base; unmatched junction bases: 6. The CDR3 runs to 18 residues. CDR1 is SGHRS, CDR2 YFSETQ, per germline. The CDR3 reads CASSLGLAGARGTDTQYF. The CDR3 region has the DNA TGCGCCAGCAGCTTGGGACTAGCGGGGGCTAGGGGCACAGATACGCAGTATTTT.

In its sample, this clonotype was seen a few times. The genes are TRBV5-5 and TRBJ2-7, with D perhaps TRBD1 (6 bases). Per germline, CDR1 SGHKS and CDR2 YYEKEE (reference sequence). The CDR3 is 16 amino acids. The ends were cut back, 0 bases at V and 0 bases at J, with 13 bases in the middle. The CDR3 nucleotides are TGTGCCAGCAGCTTGGCCGGACAGCCGAGCTCCTACGAGCAGTACTTC. As protein: CASSLAGQPSSYEQYF.

The chain is built from TRBV28 and TRBJ2-3; TRBD2 matches at 9 bases. This CDR3 comprises 14 residues. In germline, CDR1 is MDHEN, CDR2 SYDVKM. V trimming: 5 bases; J trimming: 13 bases; junction bases outside the gene matches: 13. The CDR3 bases are TGTGCCAGCAGTCCCTATAGCGGGGGCCGCCAAGAGTATTTT. The encoded protein is CASSPYSGGRQEYF.

The genes are TRBV20-1 and TRBJ2-5; 8 positions agree with TRBD1. The CDR3 extends over 15 amino acids. The ends lost 4 bases at V and 2 bases at J; junction bases unmatched: 9. Per the germline V gene, CDR1 is DFQATT and CDR2 is SNEGSKA (reference sequence). For the CDR3, the DNA is TGCAGTGCTACAAGGACAGGGAGAGGGCAAGAGACCCAGTACTTC. Protein product: CSATRTGRGQETQYF.

As regards this clonotype: Germline and junction disagree at one end, which may indicate a read error. The rearrangement uses TRBV9 and TRBJ2-3; either TRBD1 or TRBD2 may supply D (6 bases each). This CDR3 contains 14 residues. CDR1 and CDR2 from the germline V gene are SGDLS and YYNGEE. The CDR3 DNA sequence: TGTACCAGCAGCGTAAGGGGGGACACAGATACGCAGTATTTT. This sequence encodes CTSSVRGDTDTQYF.

CDR3 region: CASTSGSAVGEQYF. The CDR3 bases are TGTGCCAGCACTAGCGGGAGTGCTGTGGGTGAGCAGTACTTC. The chain links TRBV28 to TRBJ2-7, with 10 bases that match TRBD2. Germline trimming cut 7 bases from V and 7 bases from J; bases unmatched to any gene: 10. CDR1 is MDHEN, CDR2 SYDVKM, per germline. This CDR3 is built from 14 residues.

The chain couples TRBV19 to TRBJ1-1; D gene uncertain. The V and J ends lost 0 bases and 0 bases respectively, with 8 bases between them. Germline CDR1 and CDR2: LNHDA and SQIVND (reference sequence). This CDR3 contains 15 residues. The DNA for the CDR3 is TGTGCCAGTAGTATAGATCTAAGGATGAACACTGAAGCTTTCTTT. Translating gives CASSIDLRMNTEAFF.

V and J are TRBV20-1 and TRBJ2-3, with a tentative D call TRBD2 (5 bases). CDR3 length: 14 residues. V was cut by 3 bases and J by 2 bases, with 12 bases left in between. CDR1 DFQATT and CDR2 SNEGSKA come from the germline V gene (reference sequence). CDR3: CSASRAEFTDTQYF. The CDR3 nucleotides read TGCAGTGCTAGTAGAGCGGAATTCACAGATACGCAGTATTTT.

The gene calls are TRBV11-2 and TRBJ1-1, with D uncertain. Trimming stripped 1 base from V and 6 bases from J, with 15 bases between. The CDR3 has 15 amino acids. The germline V gene encodes CDR1 SGHAT and CDR2 FQNNGV. CDR3 in DNA: TGTGCCAGCAGCTTAGTAGTTGGGAGGAGCTCTGAAGCTTTCTTT. Protein sequence: CASSLVVGRSSEAFF.

This clonotype appeared a few times. The chain couples TRBV29-1 to TRBJ2-4; 7 bases align to TRBD1. The CDR3 is made up of 13 amino acids. The germline V gene encodes CDR1 SQVTM and CDR2 ANQGSEA. The ends lost 7 bases at V and 1 base at J; junction bases unmatched: 4. CDR3 residues: CSGATGAKNIQYF. DNA of the CDR3: TGCAGCGGCGCGACAGGGGCCAAAAACATTCAGTACTTC.

The rearrangement links TRBV4-1 to TRBJ2-4; D unresolved. The J call could be wrong; TRBJ2-7 is a better fit for the DNA end. CDR3 length: 15 amino acids. Germline-derived CDR1 and CDR2 are MGHRA and YSYEKL. The CDR3 region is CASSQGEGPYYEQYF. Here the CDR3 DNA reads TGCGCCAGCAGCCAAGGAGAAGGGCCGTACTACGAGCAGTACTTC.

This clonotype has a single count. CDR3 in amino acids: CASSQDARTGGTGELFF. The CDR3 DNA sequence: TGTGCCAGCAGCCAAGATGCCAGGACAGGGGGCACCGGGGAGCTGTTTTTT. This rearrangement joins TRBV4-2 to TRBJ2-2; 10 nucleotides align to TRBD1. The CDR3 is 17 residues long. CDR1 and CDR2 from the germline V gene are LGHNA and YNFKEQ. V lost 0 bases and J lost 4; bases outside the gene matches: 5.

The chain recombines TRBV29-1 with TRBJ1-2, with D perhaps matching TRBD1 (5 bases). There are 12 residues in the CDR3. The V gene's germline CDR1 is SQVTM and CDR2 ANQGSEA. The V gene lost 7 bases and the J gene lost 4 bases, with 13 bases spanning the gap. CDR3 bases: TGCAGCGCGGGCAGGGAGCTCTATGGCTACACCTTC. Its protein is CSAGRELYGYTF.

In its sample, this clonotype was seen a few times. This chain uses TRBV27 with TRBJ2-7; 16 bases match TRBD2. The germline V gene encodes CDR1 MNHEY and CDR2 SMNVEV (reference sequence). The CDR3 covers 22 residues. The V and J ends lost 2 bases and 3 bases, in that order; junction bases with no gene match: 19. CDR3 nucleotides: TGTGCCAGCAGTTTAAACAGGGCCCCGGGACTAGCGGGGGGGACTTGGTACTACGAGCAGTACTTC. Its translation: CASSLNRAPGLAGGTWYYEQYF.

This rearrangement joins TRBV4-1 to TRBJ2-7, with 8 bases that match TRBD2. The V segment lost 2 bases and the J segment 0 bases; nucleotides outside the gene matches: 3. This CDR3 region has 15 residues. The germline CDR1 and CDR2 sequences are MGHRA and YSYEKL. The CDR3 sequence is CASSQSGGLSYEQYF. The CDR3 DNA is TGCGCCAGCAGCCAAAGCGGGGGTCTCTCCTACGAGCAGTACTTC.

This clonotype appeared many times. The gene calls are TRBV20-1 and TRBJ2-7; perhaps TRBD2 as D (6 bases). Looked up from germline, CDR1 is DFQATT and CDR2 is SNEGSKA (reference sequence). Trimming removed 3 bases from V and 3 bases from J, with 9 bases in between. CDR3 length: 12 amino acids. Here the CDR3 DNA reads TGCAGTGCTAGGGGACTTCTCTACGAGCAGTACTTC. It is translated as CSARGLLYEQYF.

The chain links TRBV11-2 to TRBJ2-1; 8 nucleotides match TRBD1. With 1 base clipped from V and 0 bases from J, the junction kept 5 bases outside the gene matches. CDR1 and CDR2 (germline): SGHAT, FQNNGV. This CDR3 has 17 amino acids. The CDR3 protein is CASSLGTGKGSYNEQFF. Written as DNA, the CDR3 is TGTGCCAGCAGCTTAGGGACAGGGAAGGGCTCCTACAATGAGCAGTTCTTC.

V usage is TRBV4-1 and J usage is TRBJ2-7, with D perhaps TRBD2 (5 bases). The assigned J gene may be wrong: the sequence end matches TRBJ2-5 better. The germline CDR1 and CDR2 sequences are MGHRA and YSYEKL. CDR3 length equals 16 residues. For the CDR3, the DNA is TGCGCCAGCAGCCAAGGCCGGAGGTACTACAAAGAGACCCAGTACTTC. Encoded protein: CASSQGRRYYKETQYF.

Here the CDR3 reads CSPKAGGYEQYF. The CDR3 region has the DNA TGCAGCCCCAAGGCGGGAGGCTACGAGCAGTACTTC. The chain carries TRBV20-1 and TRBJ2-7; 8 nucleotides align to TRBD2. The CDR3 has 12 residues. Germline V lookup: CDR1 DFQATT, CDR2 SNEGSKA (reference sequence).

The chain combines TRBV20-1 with TRBJ2-4; D gene unclear. CDR1 is DFQATT, CDR2 SNEGSKA, per germline (reference sequence). V shed 6 bases and J shed 2 bases, with 14 bases lying between them. The CDR3 contains 14 residues. The CDR3 region is CSAFPGPTKNIQYF. CDR3 bases: TGCAGTGCCTTCCCGGGCCCAACCAAAAACATTCAGTACTTC.

CDR3 DNA sequence: TGCAGTGCCCAGGGGGACAGGCTCTCCTACGAGCAGTACTTC. This sequence encodes CSAQGDRLSYEQYF. V gene TRBV20-1 combines with J gene TRBJ2-7, with TRBD1 matching over 8 bases. The V gene's germline CDR1 is DFQATT and CDR2 SNEGSKA (reference sequence). The V segment lost 6 bases and the J segment 0 bases; nucleotides outside the gene matches: 7. The CDR3 length is 14 residues.

In its sample, this clonotype was seen many times. CDR3 residues: CASSPRLAGNEQFF. CDR3 nucleotide sequence: TGTGCCAGCAGCCCCCGACTAGCGGGCAATGAGCAGTTCTTC. The J gene is TRBJ2-1, the V gene TRBV12-3 or TRBV12-4; 10 nucleotides line up with TRBD2. With V trimmed by 6 bases and J by 6 bases, 5 bases remained unmatched. The CDR3 spans 14 residues.

This clonotype was recorded only once. This rearrangement joins TRBV20-1 to TRBJ2-3; D perhaps matches TRBD2 (7 bases). The CDR3 covers 12 residues. Trimming left V 7 bases short and J 8 bases short, with 16 bases between. Germline CDR1 reads DFQATT; CDR2 reads SNEGSKA (reference sequence). The CDR3 loop reads CSVVGGAVTQYF. CDR3 in DNA: TGCAGTGTGGTAGGGGGGGCCGTTACGCAGTATTTT.

This chain joins TRBV13 and TRBJ2-1; no reliable D call. The CDR3 length is 14 residues. Trimming removed 1 base at V and 1 base at J, with 5 bases between. From germline, CDR1 is PRHDT and CDR2 FYEKMQ (reference sequence). The CDR3 loop is CASSLDVSYNEQFF. DNA of the CDR3: TGTGCCAGCAGCTTAGATGTGTCCTACAATGAGCAGTTCTTC.